This T cell receptor beta chain was retrieved from a study of blood T cell repertoires in COVID-19. For the study at large: PBMCs, B-cell-depleted T cells, or T cells were the source of the cDNA or gDNA that made up the material.

Clones were sequenced by immunoSEQ multiplex PCR, and TCRdb holds only the in-frame ones, with some missing. In the table there are fewer than 200,000 clones, 60% to 85% of which are singletons. Germline V lookup: CDR1 KGHSH, CDR2 LQKENI. V was trimmed by 0 bases and J by 0 bases, leaving 6 bases between them. This CDR3 is 15 amino acids long. Material for sequencing was peripheral blood. The receptor comes from a woman aged 55-69 years with COVID-19, enrolled during active disease. The chain links TRBV18 to TRBJ2-1, with D possibly matching TRBD2 (6 bases). The CDR3 spells CASSPPGSSYNEQFF. The CDR3 coding sequence is TGTGCCAGCTCACCACCCGGGAGCTCCTACAATGAGCAGTTCTTC.